The clone carrying this TCR beta chain has a count of ten or more. This entry belongs to a study of Graves' ophthalmopathy and Graves' hyperthyroidism. Patients were excluded if they had other autoimmune diseases or uncontrolled infections, and likewise if pregnancy or lactation applied. Diagnoses were established from clinical symptoms, serum thyroxine, TRAb, thyroid ultrasound and orbital computed tomography. The PBMCs were taken from under 12 ml of fresh peripheral blood. RNA transcripts were the source from which TCR beta CDR3 regions were amplified. RT-PCR with HTBI primers came first, then second-round multiplex PCR. MiXCR, run by TCRdb on the multiplex PCR reads, gives a single entry per CDR3 protein. Of about 500,000 distinct CDR3 sequences detected, approximately 14% appear once; the ten largest clones hold 9.8%. Sequencing input: blood. The receptor's source is a woman aged 25 to 39 with Graves' ophthalmopathy.

DNA of the CDR3: TGTGCCAGCAGTCTTGACAGGGATCAGCCCCAGCATTTT. Translation gives CASSLDRDQPQHF. This chain joins TRBV6-2 or TRBV6-3 and TRBJ1-5; 7 bases line up with TRBD1. The germline gives CDR1 MNHEY, CDR2 SVGEGT. The CDR3 spans 13 residues. The trim removed 5 bases at V and 5 bases at J, leaving 3 bases unmatched.